The T cell receptor beta chain under discussion was sequenced for a study of regulatory T cells in long-lasting Graves disease. Ten or more counts support this clonotype. Its antigen is unknown. Study-level results: There was favoring of TRBV28, TRBJ1-2 and TRBJ2-5 in persistent disease. Accuracy may have been reduced by the small sample size.

Construction of TCR beta libraries relied on iRepertoire HTBI primers and on Arm-PCR targeting CDR3 regions. As processed by the authors: Across samples, 55 to 75 TRBV and 12 to 15 TRBJ segments were found. Each CDR3 protein is one row after TCRdb ran MiXCR on the multiplex PCR reads. For this entry, the V and J calls and clone size follow TCRdb and not the study's own pipeline. The sample has fewer than 450,000 distinct CDR3 sequences, less than 25% seen once; the top ten hold roughly 20%. Germline-derived CDR1 and CDR2 are SGHTA and FQGNSA. This CDR3 spans 13 amino acids. The germline V and J ends were trimmed by 4 bases and 6 bases, with 12 bases remaining between them. As for time point: persistent/refractory GD, antithyroid drugs over 5 years with positive TRAb. The TCR library used RNA extracted from PBMCs.

V gene TRBV7-2 combines with J gene TRBJ1-1, with no clear D. This clonotype was obtained from a female donor with Graves disease. The specimen comprised peripheral blood mononuclear cells (PBMCs), sampled when the disease was refractory, from a patient treated with antithyroid drugs. In DNA, the CDR3 is TGTGCCAGCAGCTCCCTCTGGGGAGCTGAAGCTTTCTTT. Translated, it gives CASSSLWGAEAFF.